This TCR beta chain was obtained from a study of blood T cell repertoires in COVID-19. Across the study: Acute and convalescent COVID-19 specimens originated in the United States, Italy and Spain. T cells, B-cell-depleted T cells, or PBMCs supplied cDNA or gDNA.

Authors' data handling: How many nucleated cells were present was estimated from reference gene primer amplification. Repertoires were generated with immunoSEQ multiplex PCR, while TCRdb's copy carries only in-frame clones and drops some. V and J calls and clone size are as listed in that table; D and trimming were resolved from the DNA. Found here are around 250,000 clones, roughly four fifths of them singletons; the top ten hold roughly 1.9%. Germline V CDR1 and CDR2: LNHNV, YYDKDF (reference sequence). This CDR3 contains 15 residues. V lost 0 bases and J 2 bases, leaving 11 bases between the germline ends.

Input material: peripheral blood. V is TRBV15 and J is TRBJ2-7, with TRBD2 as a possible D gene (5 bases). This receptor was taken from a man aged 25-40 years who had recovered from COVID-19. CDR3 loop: CATSRDPGIPYEQYV. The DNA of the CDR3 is TGTGCCACCAGCAGAGATCCGGGGATCCCCTACGAGCAGTACGTC.